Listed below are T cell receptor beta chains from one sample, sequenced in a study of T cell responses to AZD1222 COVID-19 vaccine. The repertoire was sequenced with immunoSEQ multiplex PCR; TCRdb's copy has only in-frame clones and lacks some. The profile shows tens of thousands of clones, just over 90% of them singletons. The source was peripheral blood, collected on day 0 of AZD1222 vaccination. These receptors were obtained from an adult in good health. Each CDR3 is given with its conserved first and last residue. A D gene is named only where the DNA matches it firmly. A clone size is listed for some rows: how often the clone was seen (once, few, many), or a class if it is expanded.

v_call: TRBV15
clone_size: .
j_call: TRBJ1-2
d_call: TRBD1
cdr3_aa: CATSRLDTGVANYGYTF
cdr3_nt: TGTGCCACCAGCAGATTAGATACAGGGGTAGCTAACTATGGCTACACCTTC

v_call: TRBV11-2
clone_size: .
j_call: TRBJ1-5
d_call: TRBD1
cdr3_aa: CASSLGTGTGNQPQHF
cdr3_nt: TGTGCCAGCAGCTTAGGGACCGGGACAGGGAATCAGCCCCAGCATTTT

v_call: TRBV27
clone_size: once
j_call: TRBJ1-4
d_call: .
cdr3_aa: CASSPDGDEKLFF
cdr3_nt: TGTGCCAGCAGTCCAGACGGGGATGAAAAACTGTTTTTT

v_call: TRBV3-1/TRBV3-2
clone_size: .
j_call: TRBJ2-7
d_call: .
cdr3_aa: CASSRGYEQYF
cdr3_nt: TGTGCCAGCAGCCGAGGATATGAGCAGTACTTC

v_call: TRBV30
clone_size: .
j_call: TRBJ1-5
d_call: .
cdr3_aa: CAWSPLMSQPQHF
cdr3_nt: TGTGCCTGGAGTCCCTTGATGAGTCAGCCCCAGCATTTT

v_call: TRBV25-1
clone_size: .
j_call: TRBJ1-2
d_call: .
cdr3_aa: CASSRDGHYGYTF
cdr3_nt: TGTGCCAGCAGTCGGGACGGTCATTATGGCTACACCTTC

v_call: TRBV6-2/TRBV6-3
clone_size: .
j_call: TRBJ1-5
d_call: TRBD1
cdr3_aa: CASSPPRQGAVPQHF
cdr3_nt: TGTGCCAGCAGCCCACCGCGGCAGGGGGCTGTGCCCCAGCATTTT

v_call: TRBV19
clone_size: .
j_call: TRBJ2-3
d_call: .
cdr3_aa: CASRARADTDTQYF
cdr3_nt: TGTGCCAGTAGGGCCAGGGCCGACACAGATACGCAGTATTTT

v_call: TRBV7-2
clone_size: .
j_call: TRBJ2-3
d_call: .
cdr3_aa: CASSLAGRYGGTQYF
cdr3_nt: TGTGCCAGCAGCTTGGCGGGGCGATATGGGGGCACGCAGTATTTT

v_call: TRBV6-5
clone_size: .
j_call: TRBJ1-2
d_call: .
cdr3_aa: CASSQDGVTNYGYTF
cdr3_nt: TGTGCCAGCAGTCAGGACGGCGTAACGAACTATGGCTACACCTTC

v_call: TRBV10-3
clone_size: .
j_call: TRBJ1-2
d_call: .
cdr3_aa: CAISESQGYGYTF
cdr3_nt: TGTGCCATCAGTGAGTCCCAGGGATATGGCTACACCTTC

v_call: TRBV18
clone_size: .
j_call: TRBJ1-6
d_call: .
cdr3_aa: CASSRDFSNSPLHF
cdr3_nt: TGTGCCAGCTCACGGGACTTCTCCAATTCACCCCTCCACTTT

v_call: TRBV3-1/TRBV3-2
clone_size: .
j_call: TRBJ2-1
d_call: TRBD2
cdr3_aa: CASSMASGNEQFF
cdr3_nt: TGTGCCAGCAGCATGGCTAGCGGGAATGAGCAGTTCTTC

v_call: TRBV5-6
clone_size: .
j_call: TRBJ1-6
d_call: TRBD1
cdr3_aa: CASSAPQGEASPLHF
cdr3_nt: TGTGCCAGCAGCGCGCCTCAGGGGGAGGCTTCACCCCTCCACTTT

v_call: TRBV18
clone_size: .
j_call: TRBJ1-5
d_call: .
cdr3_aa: CASSIRQFDQPQHF
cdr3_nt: TGTGCCAGCTCAATTCGACAGTTTGATCAGCCCCAGCATTTT

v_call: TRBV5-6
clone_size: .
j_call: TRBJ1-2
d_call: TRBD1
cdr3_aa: CASSLTGAAVYGYTF
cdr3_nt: TGTGCCAGCAGCCTGACAGGGGCGGCGGTATATGGCTACACCTTC

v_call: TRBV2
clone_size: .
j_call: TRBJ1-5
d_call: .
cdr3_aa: CASGVVSNQPQHF
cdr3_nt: TGTGCCAGTGGAGTGGTTAGCAATCAGCCCCAGCATTTT

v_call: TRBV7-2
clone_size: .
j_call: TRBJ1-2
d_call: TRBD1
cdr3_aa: CASSARTGTSYGYTF
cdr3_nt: TGTGCCAGCAGCGCCCGGACAGGGACGTCCTATGGCTACACCTTC

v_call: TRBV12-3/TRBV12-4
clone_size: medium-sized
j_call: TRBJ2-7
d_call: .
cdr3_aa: CASSRGRYEQYF
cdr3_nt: TGTGCCAGCAGTCGGGGGAGATACGAGCAGTACTTC

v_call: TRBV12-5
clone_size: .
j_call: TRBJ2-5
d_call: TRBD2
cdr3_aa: CASGKGTSGGETQYF
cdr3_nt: TGTGCTAGTGGTAAAGGGACTAGCGGGGGAGAGACCCAGTACTTC